Sequencing of this T cell receptor beta chain was carried out in a study of T cells in Graves' hyperthyroidism and ophthalmopathy. Overall study results and limits: It was a median about seven months before onset that the model predicted ophthalmopathy.

Around 10 ml of fresh peripheral blood supplied the PBMCs. TCR beta CDR3 region amplification was performed from RNA transcripts. An initial round of RT-PCR targeting the TCR CDR3 relied on the HTBI primer set. TCRdb independently ran MiXCR on the multiplex PCR reads; one entry per CDR3 protein. The sample contains about 500,000 distinct CDR3 sequences, 15% to 20% of which appear only once. This clonotype was recorded at least ten times. Its specificity is unknown. Sequenced input: blood. This receptor was taken from a woman aged 25 to 39 with Graves' ophthalmopathy.

The CDR3 loop reads CSATPGTAMNTEAFF. The CDR3 DNA reads as TGCAGTGCTACCCCAGGGACAGCCATGAACACTGAAGCTTTCTTT. This chain links TRBV20-1 with TRBJ1-1; 7 nucleotides match TRBD1. The CDR3 has 15 residues. In germline, CDR1 is DFQATT, CDR2 SNEGSKA (reference sequence). Unmatched junction bases numbered 8, after V lost 4 bases and J lost 0 bases.